Presented here are 7 T cell receptor beta chains from one specimen sequenced in a study of CD8+CD57+ T cells in acquired aplastic anemia. Investigators profiled TCR beta VDJ and CDR3 from genomic DNA template. Each CDR3 protein gets one entry after TCRdb re-called the reads with MiXCR. The sample contains roughly 160,000 distinct CDR3 sequences, just under 65% of which appear only once. Sequencing input: sorted CD4+, CD8+, or CD8+CD57+ T cells (not recorded which) from PBMCs. The receptors stem from a human donor in good health.

This clonotype was seen just once. The chain employs TRBV9 and TRBJ2-3; TRBD2 matches 8 bases. Germline loops: CDR1 SGDLS, CDR2 YYNGEE. The CDR3 extends over 15 amino acids. Trimming at V came to 3 bases and at J to 4 bases, leaving 7 bases not matched to a gene. CDR3 protein: CASSALLAGSDTQYF. In DNA, the CDR3 is TGTGCCAGCAGCGCCCTTTTAGCGGGGTCAGATACGCAGTATTTT.

The V gene is TRBV4-2, the J gene TRBJ2-7; 11 positions agree with TRBD1. Trimming cost V 0 bases and J 7 bases; bases outside gene matches: 5. Germline V gene data show CDR1 as LGHNA and CDR2 as YNFKEQ. CDR3 length: 15 amino acids. The CDR3 DNA is TGTGCCAGCAGCCAAGATGGACAGGGGGCGAGGGAGCAGTACTTC. It encodes CASSQDGQGAREQYF.

V is TRBV7-6 and J is TRBJ2-1, with TRBD2 matching over 10 bases. This CDR3 is built from 17 residues. CDR1 is SGHVS, CDR2 FNYEAQ, per germline. Trimming took 2 bases from V and 0 from J; bases not matched to a gene: 4. CDR3 nucleotides: TGTGCCAGCAGCTTAAATAGCGGGGGGTCCTCCTACAATGAGCAGTTCTTC. This sequence encodes CASSLNSGGSSYNEQFF.

The chain carries TRBV7-9 and TRBJ2-3; no definite D call. The CDR3 sequence is 13 residues long. The V gene's germline CDR1 is SEHNR and CDR2 FQNEAQ (reference sequence). The ends were cut back, 0 bases at V and 12 bases at J, with 13 bases in the middle. The CDR3 DNA reads TGTGCCAGCAGCTTAGCTCGGTCGACCCCCCAGTATTTT. Translated, it gives CASSLARSTPQYF.

This clonotype was observed many times. The chain is built from TRBV20-1 and TRBJ2-5; D remains unclear. The CDR3 contains 9 residues. V was shortened by 0 bases and J by 10 bases, with 3 bases between the two germline ends. CDR1 is DFQATT and CDR2 is SNEGSKA in the germline V gene (reference sequence). CDR3 loop: CSAREDQYF. The CDR3 DNA follows: TGCAGTGCTAGAGAGGACCAGTACTTC.

The genes are TRBV24-1 and TRBJ1-2, with D unclear. This CDR3 comprises 13 residues. Germline values: CDR1 KGHDR, CDR2 SFDVKD. Trimming removed 4 bases from V and 4 bases from J, with 9 bases in between. CDR3 in amino acids: CATSEGNGYGYTF. The CDR3 coding sequence is TGTGCCACCAGTGAAGGGAATGGCTATGGCTACACCTTC.

This chain's CDR3 is CAISAPGAETQYF. The CDR3, as DNA: TGTGCCATCAGTGCACCGGGGGCAGAGACCCAGTACTTC. The chain is built from TRBV10-3 and TRBJ2-5; the D call may be TRBD1 or TRBD2 (6 bases each). Trimming left V 4 bases short and J 4 bases short, with 10 bases between. The CDR3 length is 13 residues. Germline V lookup: CDR1 ENHRY, CDR2 SYGVKD.